One sample yielded the 16 T cell receptor beta chains listed below, sequenced in a study of vaccination and CD4 T cells after COVID-19. Treatment given: roughly ten-day PBMC culture with coronavirus spike peptide pools or control peptides (ViraFEST assay). No antigens are known for them. At the Johns Hopkins FTIC core, DNA taken from cultured CD4+ T cells was sequenced by way of the Oncomine TCR Beta short-read assay. TCRdb itself ran the PCR reads through MiXCR, one entry per CDR3 protein. The repertoire includes some 10,000 distinct CDR3 sequences, 65% of them detected once, and 26% sits in the top ten. Material: CD4+ T cells from blood, cultured in vitro, obtained before SARS-CoV-2 vaccination. Receptors originate from a human donor who had recovered from COVID-19.

The chain couples TRBV2 to TRBJ1-5, with TRBD1 as a possible D gene (5 bases). Trimming took off 5 bases at V and 7 bases at J, with 15 bases between the two ends. The CDR3 length is 14 residues. CDR1 SNHLY and CDR2 FYNNEI come from the germline V gene. Here the CDR3 reads CASSQTWGGQPQHF. In DNA, the CDR3 is TGTGCCAGCAGTCAGACTTGGGGGGGACAGCCCCAGCATTTT.

This chain links TRBV7-9 with TRBJ2-3; 9 positions agree with TRBD1. Germline trimming cut 1 base from V and 6 bases from J; bases unmatched to any gene: 5. The CDR3 runs 15 residues. CDR1 is SEHNR and CDR2 is FQNEAQ in the germline V gene (reference sequence). CDR3 protein: CASSLVGTGRDTQYF. The CDR3, as DNA: TGTGCCAGCAGCTTAGTTGGGACAGGGAGGGATACGCAGTATTTT.

The J gene is TRBJ1-5, the V gene TRBV5-1; possible D gene TRBD1, 6 bases. There are 15 residues in the CDR3. Trimming pared 4 bases from V and 3 bases from J, leaving 14 bases between. The germline V gene has CDR1 SGHRS and CDR2 YFSETQ. The CDR3 DNA reads as TGCGCCAGCAGCGCCGACGGACAGATCAATCAGCCCCAGCATTTT. This sequence encodes CASSADGQINQPQHF. Variable domain in full (rest from reference TRBV5-1 and TRBJ1-5): KAGVTQTPRYLIKTRGQQVTLSCSPISGHRSVSWYQQTPGQGLQFLFEYFSETQRNKGNFPGRFSGRQFSNSRSEMNVSTLELGDSALYLCASSADGQINQPQHFGDGTRLSIL.

This clonotype was recorded a few times. The chain has TRBV20-1 and TRBJ2-2; D not resolved. Trimming took off 6 bases at V and 4 bases at J, with 9 bases between the two ends. Germline lookup yields CDR1 DFQATT and CDR2 SNEGSKA (reference sequence). This CDR3 has 12 residues. CDR3 DNA: TGCAGTGCACCGTATTCCACCGGGGAGCTGTTTTTT. Amino acids: CSAPYSTGELFF.

This clonotype has just a few counts. The gene calls are TRBV28 and TRBJ2-7, with D hard to call. Deletions cut 1 base from V and 7 bases from J, with 8 bases between. CDR3 length: 12 residues. Germline V lookup: CDR1 MDHEN, CDR2 SYDVKM. Here the CDR3 reads CASSLFPREQYF. CDR3 DNA: TGTGCCAGCAGTTTATTCCCGAGGGAGCAGTACTTC.

The chain carries TRBV4-2 and TRBJ2-2, with TRBD1 identical over 7 bases. CDR3 length: 16 residues. V was pared by 1 base and J by 7 bases, with 9 bases of the junction left unmatched. Germline CDR1 reads LGHNA; CDR2 reads YNFKEQ. This chain's CDR3 is CASSQAGSGTDGELFF. The CDR3 nucleotides are TGTGCCAGCAGCCAAGCAGGCTCTGGGACAGACGGGGAGCTGTTTTTT.

V gene TRBV7-3 combines with J gene TRBJ1-2, with D unresolved. V was shortened by 0 bases and J by 6 bases, with 8 bases between the two germline ends. Germline V gene lookup returns CDR1 SGHTA and CDR2 FQGTGA. The CDR3 covers 13 residues. CDR3 residues: CASSLTGSDGYTF. CDR3 coding DNA: TGTGCCAGCAGCTTAACAGGGTCCGATGGCTACACCTTC.

The chain has TRBV20-1 and TRBJ1-1; the match to TRBD1 covers 9 bases. Unmatched junction bases numbered 8, after V lost 6 bases and J lost 0 bases. The CDR3 runs to 15 residues. The germline gives CDR1 DFQATT, CDR2 SNEGSKA (reference sequence). CDR3 bases: TGCAGTGCACGAGACAGGGGGGTTCTGAACACTGAAGCTTTCTTT. This codes for CSARDRGVLNTEAFF.

V gene TRBV6-1 combines with J gene TRBJ2-5; no reliable D call. The ends were cut back, 8 bases at V and 7 bases at J, with 17 bases in the middle. The length of the CDR3 is 13 residues. Germline assignment: CDR1 MNHNS and CDR2 SASEGT. CDR3 region: CASANGASGTQYF. The CDR3 coding sequence is TGTGCCAGCGCCAACGGTGCTAGTGGGACCCAGTACTTC.

The sample holds a few counts of this clonotype. This rearrangement joins TRBV28 to TRBJ1-1; D is undetermined. V was trimmed by 3 bases and J by 1 base, leaving 9 bases between them. CDR1 and CDR2 from the germline V gene are MDHEN and SYDVKM. This CDR3 spans 14 amino acids. Written as DNA, the CDR3 is TGTGCCAGCAGTTTTCAAAGGGCGAACACTGAAGCTTTCTTT. Translation: CASSFQRANTEAFF. Supplemented by reference TRBV28 and TRBJ1-1, the full variable domain reads DVKVTQSSRYLVKRTGEKVFLECVQDMDHENMFWYRQDPGLGLRLIYFSYDVKMKEKGDIPEGYSVSREKKERFSLILESASTNQTSMYLCASSFQRANTEAFFGQGTRLTVV.

This clonotype came up a few times. This chain joins TRBV15 and TRBJ2-3; D perhaps matches TRBD2 (7 bases). CDR1 LNHNV and CDR2 YYDKDF come from the germline V gene (reference sequence). The CDR3 is 16 amino acids. Trimming stripped 1 base from V and 3 bases from J, with 14 bases between. CDR3 nucleotides: TGTGCCACCAGCAGAGGAAGGGGGGGAGAGACAGATACGCAGTATTTT. Encoded protein: CATSRGRGGETDTQYF.

The chain joins TRBV4-3 to TRBJ2-1, with D uncertain. This CDR3 spans 13 amino acids. Trimming took 0 bases from V and 6 from J, leaving 6 bases between them. Germline V lookup: CDR1 LGHNA, CDR2 YSLEER. The CDR3 DNA reads as TGCGCCAGCAGCCAAGATCGCCCCAATGAGCAGTTCTTC. The encoded protein is CASSQDRPNEQFF.

There are a few counts of this clonotype. This sequence joins TRBV2 and TRBJ1-5, with 7 bases fitting TRBD1. The junction had 7 bases not matched to a gene; V was cut back by 7 bases and J by 4 bases. Germline V gene sequence: CDR1 SNHLY, CDR2 FYNNEI. The CDR3 has 14 residues. CDR3 in amino acids: CASTAQDRNQPQHF. In DNA, the CDR3 is TGTGCCAGCACTGCCCAGGACAGGAATCAGCCCCAGCATTTT.

The chain joins TRBV11-1 to TRBJ2-3, with 7 positions matching TRBD1. The J segment lost 6 bases and the V segment lost 6 bases, leaving 12 bases of the junction unmatched. This CDR3 has 15 residues. Germline V gives CDR1 SGHAT, CDR2 FQDESV (reference sequence). For the CDR3, the DNA is TGTGCCAGCAGTCAAACCGGGACAGCCGTCGATACGCAGTATTTT. Its protein is CASSQTGTAVDTQYF. Using reference TRBV11-1 and TRBJ2-3 for the parts outside the CDR3, the full variable domain is EAEVAQSPRYKITEKSQAVAFWCDPISGHATLYWYRQILGQGPELLVQFQDESVVDDSQLPKDRFSAERLKGVDSTLKIQPAELGDSAMYLCASSQTGTAVDTQYFGPGTRLTVL.

This sequence joins TRBV19 and TRBJ2-3, with D uncertain. Germline CDR1 and CDR2: LNHDA and SQIVND (reference sequence). V was cut by 5 bases and J by 2 bases, with 8 bases left in between. The CDR3 spans 13 residues. The CDR3 sequence: CASSVGFTDTQYF. Written as DNA, the CDR3 is TGTGCCAGTAGTGTGGGGTTCACAGATACGCAGTATTTT. Together with reference TRBV19 and TRBJ2-3, the CDR3 gives the full variable domain: DGGITQSPKYLFRKEGQNVTLSCEQNLNHDAMYWYRQDPGQGLRLIYYSQIVNDFQKGDIAEGYSVSREKKESFPLTVTSAQKNPTAFYLCASSVGFTDTQYFGPGTRLTVL.

The V gene is TRBV10-1, the J gene TRBJ1-6; D is perhaps TRBD1 (5 bases). The V end lost 6 bases, the J end lost 10 bases, and 10 bases lay between the germline ends. Germline V gives CDR1 WNHNN, CDR2 SYGVQD (reference sequence). The CDR3 spans 12 residues. This CDR3 reads CASREGASPLHF. The CDR3 DNA reads TGCGCCAGCAGGGAAGGGGCCTCACCCCTCCACTTT.